Each of the 10 T cell receptor beta chains below was sequenced from the same sample in a study of shared clonotypes between healthy human individuals. Method: immunoSEQ multiplex PCR; TCRdb's copy keeps in-frame clones and lacks some. The sample consists of over 2 million clones, roughly 96% of them appearing once. Source material: naive CD4+ T cells sorted from blood. Regarding subset: CD45RA+ positively selected. These receptors were collected from a man between 18 and 29 years old in good health.

The rearrangement uses TRBV23-1 and TRBJ2-7; 9 bases line up with TRBD1. TRBV23-1 carries the ORF label, with uncertain function. After removal of 1 base from V and 1 base from J, the junction contained 2 bases not matched to a gene. The CDR3 is 15 residues long. The CDR3 DNA is TGCGCCAGCAGTCAATGGACAGGGGTTTCCTACGAGCAGTACTTC. Translated: CASSQWTGVSYEQYF.

The chain links TRBV5-1 to TRBJ2-5, with TRBD2 matching over 10 bases. Per the germline V gene, CDR1 is SGHRS and CDR2 is YFSETQ. The V gene end was trimmed by 0 bases and the J gene end by 1 base; junction bases not matched to a gene: 9. The CDR3 consists of 18 residues. Here the CDR3 reads CASSLEPLASGGQETQYF. The CDR3 coding sequence is TGCGCCAGCAGCTTGGAGCCGTTGGCTAGCGGGGGCCAAGAGACCCAGTACTTC.

This chain joins TRBV5-1 and TRBJ2-3, with D perhaps TRBD2 (5 bases). The CDR3 loop spans 14 amino acids. Germline values: CDR1 SGHRS, CDR2 YFSETQ. V was pared by 0 bases and J by 2 bases, with 7 bases between. The CDR3 loop reads CASSLDGDTDTQYF. The CDR3 DNA sequence: TGCGCCAGCAGCTTGGACGGGGACACAGATACGCAGTATTTT.

V and J are TRBV6-6 and TRBJ1-2; TRBD1 agrees at 10 bases. This CDR3 contains 14 residues. V trimming: 5 bases; J trimming: 7 bases; junction bases outside the gene matches: 7. Germline values: CDR1 MNHNY, CDR2 SVGAGI (reference sequence). CDR3 residues: CASSRDRGSFGYTF. CDR3 nucleotide sequence: TGTGCCAGCAGTCGGGACAGGGGATCCTTTGGCTACACCTTC.

V is TRBV6-5 and J is TRBJ1-2, with 7 bases aligning to TRBD1. V trimming: 4 bases; J trimming: 8 bases; junction bases outside the gene matches: 7. This CDR3 comprises 13 residues. Germline-derived CDR1 and CDR2 are MNHEY and SVGAGI. This CDR3 reads CASSFRQGGGYTF. CDR3 in DNA: TGTGCCAGCAGTTTTCGACAGGGCGGCGGCTACACCTTC.

This clone was seen a single time. V is TRBV7-2 and J is TRBJ1-4; the match to TRBD1 covers 7 bases. There are 15 residues in the CDR3. Germline V CDR1 and CDR2: SGHTA, FQGNSA. With V trimmed by 1 base and J by 4 bases, 3 bases remained unmatched. The CDR3 nucleotides read TGTGCCAGCAGCTTAGTGGCAGGGGGTAATGAAAAACTGTTTTTT. Translating it yields CASSLVAGGNEKLFF.

Concerning this clone: The same CDR3 can be traced to other DNA sequences in this sample. This chain links TRBV5-1 with TRBJ2-6, with D possibly being TRBD1 (6 bases). The CDR3 runs 15 residues. Germline assignment: CDR1 SGHRS and CDR2 YFSETQ. Trimming removed 3 bases at V and 2 bases at J, with 9 bases between. The CDR3 region is CASSSTGTGANVLTF. The CDR3 DNA follows: TGCGCCAGCAGCTCGACAGGCACTGGGGCCAACGTCCTGACTTTC.

The V call is TRBV30, the J call TRBJ1-1; 7 nucleotides align to TRBD1. Germline CDR1 is GTSNPN and CDR2 is SVGIG (reference sequence). There are 14 residues in the CDR3. The V segment lost 5 bases and the J segment 1 base; nucleotides outside the gene matches: 7. CDR3 region: CAWARGSKNTEAFF. Here the CDR3 DNA reads TGTGCCTGGGCCAGGGGGTCTAAGAACACTGAAGCTTTCTTT. The full variable domain, in which reference TRBV30 and TRBJ1-1 provide the parts outside the CDR3, is SQTIHQWPATLVQPVGSPLSLECTVEGTSNPNLYWYRQAAGRGLQLLFYSVGIGQISSEVPQNLSASRPQDRQFILSSKKLLLSDSGFYLCAWARGSKNTEAFFGQGTRLTVV.

The rearrangement links TRBV6-6 to TRBJ1-6, with D possibly being TRBD1 (6 bases). Germline V CDR1 and CDR2: MNHNY, SVGAGI (reference sequence). V gave up 8 bases and J gave up 10 bases, with 12 bases separating them. This CDR3 is built from 12 residues. CDR3 coding DNA: TGTGCCAGCCAGGGGAGAAGCTCACCCCTCCACTTT. The encoded protein is CASQGRSSPLHF.

On this clone itself: Just one base apart from a much larger clone, this may be a read error. The V and J genes are TRBV30 and TRBJ2-1; no reliable D call. Germline CDR1 is GTSNPN and CDR2 is SVGIG (reference sequence). There are 11 residues in the CDR3. CDR3 bases: TGTGCCTGGAGTGTGGGTAATGAGCGGTTCTTC. Its translation: CAWSVGNERFF.